This T cell receptor beta chain appears in the sequencing data of a study of Graves' ophthalmopathy and Graves' hyperthyroidism. There are 12 residues in the CDR3. CDR1 and CDR2 from the germline V gene are GTSNPN and SVGIG (reference sequence). V shed 5 bases and J shed 5 bases, with 12 bases lying between them. The authors amplified TCR beta CDR3 regions from RNA transcripts. Amplification began with first-round RT-PCR using HTBI primers, then second-round multiplex PCR was performed. TCRdb called the multiplex PCR reads again in MiXCR, with one record for every CDR3 protein. The repertoire holds hundreds of thousands of distinct CDR3 sequences, about a fifth seen once, with approximately 7% in the top ten.

V usage is TRBV30 and J usage is TRBJ1-2; D ambiguous. The receptor was isolated from a woman aged 18-30 years with stable Graves' hyperthyroidism. Some clones in this sample may be carry-over from other donors' samples. Input material: peripheral blood. The CDR3 coding sequence is TGTGCCTGGTGGAGAGGCGATTATGGCTACACCTTC. This codes for CAWWRGDYGYTF.